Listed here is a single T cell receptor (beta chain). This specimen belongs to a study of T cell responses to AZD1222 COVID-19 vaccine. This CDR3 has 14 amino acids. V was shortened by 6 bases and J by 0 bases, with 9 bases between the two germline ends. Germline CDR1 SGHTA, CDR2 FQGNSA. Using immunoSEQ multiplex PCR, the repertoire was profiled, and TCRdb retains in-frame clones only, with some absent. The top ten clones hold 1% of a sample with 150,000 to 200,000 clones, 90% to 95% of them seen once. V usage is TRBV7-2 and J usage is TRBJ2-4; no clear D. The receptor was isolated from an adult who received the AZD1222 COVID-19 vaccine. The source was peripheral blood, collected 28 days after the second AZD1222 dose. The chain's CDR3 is CASSDTLAKNIQYF. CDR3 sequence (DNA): TGTGCCAGCAGTGACACCTTAGCCAAAAACATTCAGTACTTC.